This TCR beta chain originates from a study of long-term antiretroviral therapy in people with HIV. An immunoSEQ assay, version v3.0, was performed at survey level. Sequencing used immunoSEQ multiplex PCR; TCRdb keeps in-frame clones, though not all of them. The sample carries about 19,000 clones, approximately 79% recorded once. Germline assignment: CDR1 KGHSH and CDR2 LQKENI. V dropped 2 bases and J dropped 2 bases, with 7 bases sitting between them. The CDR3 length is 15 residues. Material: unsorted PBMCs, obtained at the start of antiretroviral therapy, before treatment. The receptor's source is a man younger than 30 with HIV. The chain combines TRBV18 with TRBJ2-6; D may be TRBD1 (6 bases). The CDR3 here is CASSPTGTGANVLTF. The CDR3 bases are TGTGCCAGCTCACCAACAGGGACTGGGGCCAACGTCCTGACTTTC.